This T cell receptor (beta chain) was sequenced during a study of T cell changes during pregnancy in multiple sclerosis. Using immunoSEQ multiplex PCR, the repertoire was profiled, and TCRdb retains in-frame clones only, with some absent. This sample has some 50,000 clones, with under 95% found just once. Trimming pared 2 bases from V and 0 bases from J, leaving 8 bases between. Germline V gene lookup returns CDR1 GTSNPN and CDR2 SVGIG (reference sequence). This CDR3 contains 14 residues. The specimen comprised CD4+ T cells from peripheral blood mononuclear cells, sampled in the second trimester of pregnancy. This TCR derives from a female donor with multiple sclerosis, enrolled in a pregnancy study. The V call is TRBV30, the J call TRBJ2-1; possibly TRBD2 for D (5 bases). The DNA for the CDR3 is TGTGCCTGGAGTCCGGGGAGCTCCTACAATGAGCAGTTCTTC. Its protein product is CAWSPGSSYNEQFF.